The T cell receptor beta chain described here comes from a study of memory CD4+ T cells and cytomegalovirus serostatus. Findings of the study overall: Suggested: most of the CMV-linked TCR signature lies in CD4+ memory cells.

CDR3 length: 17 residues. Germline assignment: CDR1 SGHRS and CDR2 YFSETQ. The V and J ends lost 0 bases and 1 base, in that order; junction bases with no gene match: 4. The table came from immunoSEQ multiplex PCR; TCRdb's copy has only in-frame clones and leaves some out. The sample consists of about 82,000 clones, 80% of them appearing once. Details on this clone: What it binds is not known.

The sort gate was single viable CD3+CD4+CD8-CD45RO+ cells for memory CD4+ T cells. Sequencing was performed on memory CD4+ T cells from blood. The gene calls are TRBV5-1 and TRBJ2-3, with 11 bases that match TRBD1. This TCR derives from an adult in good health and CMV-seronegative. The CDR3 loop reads CASSLAAGQGGTDTQYF. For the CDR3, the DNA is TGCGCCAGCAGCTTGGCCGCGGGACAGGGGGGCACAGATACGCAGTATTTT.